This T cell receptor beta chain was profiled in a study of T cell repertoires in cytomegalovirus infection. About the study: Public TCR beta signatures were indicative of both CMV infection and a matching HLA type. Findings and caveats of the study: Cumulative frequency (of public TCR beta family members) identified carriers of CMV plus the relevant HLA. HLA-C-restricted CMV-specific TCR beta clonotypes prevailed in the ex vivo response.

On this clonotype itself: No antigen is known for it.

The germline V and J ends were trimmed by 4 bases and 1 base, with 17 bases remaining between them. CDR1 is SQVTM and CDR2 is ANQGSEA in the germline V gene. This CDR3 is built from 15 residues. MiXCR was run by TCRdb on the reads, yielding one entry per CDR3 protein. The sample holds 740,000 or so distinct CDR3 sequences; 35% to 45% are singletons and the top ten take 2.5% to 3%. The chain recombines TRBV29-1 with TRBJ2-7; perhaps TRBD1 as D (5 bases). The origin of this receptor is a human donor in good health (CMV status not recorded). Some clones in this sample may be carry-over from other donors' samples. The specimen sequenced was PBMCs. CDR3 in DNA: TGCAGCGTTGCCACCGACAGACCTAGATCCTACGAGCAGTACTTC. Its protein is CSVATDRPRSYEQYF.